These T cell receptor beta chains were read from a single sample in a study of tumor and adjacent non-tumor tissue in lung cancer. TCRdb re-called the multiplex PCR reads with MiXCR, one entry per CDR3 protein. The sample has under 150,000 distinct CDR3 sequences, approximately 71% seen once; the top ten hold more than 10%. Sample: lung tumor tissue. The receptors derive from a man between 25 and 39 years old with non-small cell lung cancer. Each CDR3 is given with its conserved first and last residue. A D gene is named only where the DNA matches it firmly. The size entry is marked missing in some rows and otherwise reads once, few, many or a size class.

D gene | J gene | V gene | clone size | CDR3 DNA | CDR3 protein
NA | TRBJ2-7 | TRBV20-1 | many | TGCAGTGCTAGCCTGGGAGGGGGCCGTGTATACGAGCAGTACTTC | CSASLGGGRVYEQYF
NA | TRBJ1-5 | TRBV4-3 | many | TGCGCCAGCAGCCAAGATGGTGGGGCACGGAATCAGCCCCAGCATTTT | CASSQDGGARNQPQHF
TRBD1 | TRBJ2-7 | TRBV14 | NA | TGTGCCAGCAGCCTTAACACAGGGGGCCGGGGGAGCGAGCAGTACTTC | CASSLNTGGRGSEQYF
NA | TRBJ1-4 | TRBV4-3 | many | TGCGCCAGCAGCCAAGATTGGACCGAAAAACTGTTTTTT | CASSQDWTEKLFF
TRBD1 | TRBJ2-7 | TRBV6-6 | NA | TGTGCCAGCAGTTTGACCCGGGACAGGGACTCCTACAAACAGTACTTC | CASSLTRDRDSYKQYF
TRBD1 | TRBJ1-6 | TRBV20-1 | few | TGCAGTGCTAGAGTAGGGACAGGGGGCGCGAATTCACCCCTCCACTTT | CSARVGTGGANSPLHF
NA | TRBJ2-3 | TRBV30 | NA | TGTGCCTGGAGTTCGTCCAGCGGAGTTACGCAGTATTTT | CAWSSSSGVTQYF
NA | TRBJ1-1 | TRBV29-1 | many | TGCAGCGTTTCCGGGCCCGACCAAGCTTTCTTT | CSVSGPDQAFF
TRBD1 | TRBJ2-5 | TRBV6-5 | NA | TGTGCCAGCAGTTACCACCAGGACAGGGGTGGGGAGACCCAGTACTTC | CASSYHQDRGGETQYF
NA | TRBJ2-7 | TRBV29-1 | many | TGCAGCGTTGAGGGGCAGGGAACCTACGAGCAGTACTTC | CSVEGQGTYEQYF
TRBD2 | TRBJ2-1 | TRBV20-1 | medium-sized | TGCAGTGCCCGGACTAGCGGGACCTACAATGAGCAGTTCTTC | CSARTSGTYNEQFF
NA | TRBJ2-3 | TRBV14 | once | TGTGCCAGCAGCCAAGATGTACAGGCGGATACGCAGTATTTT | CASSQDVQADTQYF
NA | TRBJ1-3 | TRBV7-2 | NA | TGTGCCAGCAGTCTTGAGGGGAGAAACACCATATATTTT | CASSLEGRNTIYF
NA | TRBJ1-1 | TRBV12-3/TRBV12-4 | few | TGTACCAGCAGTTTAGCGAGGATTGGATCCAGGGAACGGAGAACTGAAGCTTTCTTT | CTSSLARIGSRERRTEAFF
NA | TRBJ1-2 | TRBV5-1 | few | TGCGCCAGCAGCTTTCACAGGGCATCCTTCGGCTACACCTTC | CASSFHRASFGYTF
TRBD2 | TRBJ2-3 | TRBV5-4 | many | TGTGCCACCAAATGGGGACTAGCGGGAGCAATAGATACGCAGTATTTT | CATKWGLAGAIDTQYF
NA | TRBJ2-3 | TRBV5-5 | NA | TGTACCAGCTACAATTGGGGGCGCGCGCGGGTAAGCACAGATACGCAGTATTTT | CTSYNWGRARVSTDTQYF
NA | TRBJ2-7 | TRBV12-3/TRBV12-4 | medium-sized | TGTGCCAGCAGTTTAACCCACGAGCAGTACTTC | CASSLTHEQYF
NA | TRBJ2-1 | TRBV7-8 | NA | TGTGCCAGCAGCCAACGCCACTTAAGGGTGAGCTCATACAATGTGCAGTTCTTC | CASSQRHLRVSSYNVQFF
NA | TRBJ1-2 | TRBV29-1 | NA | TGCAGTGCACCGGGGTCGTTTGGTAACACCTTC | CSAPGSFGNTF
TRBD2 | TRBJ2-5 | TRBV11-2 | NA | TGTGCCAGCCGTTCAGCGGGGAGAGGAGAGACCCAGTACTTC | CASRSAGRGETQYF
TRBD1 | TRBJ1-2 | TRBV20-1 | NA | TGCAGTGCGAGGGGACAGCTCTATGGCTACACCTTC | CSARGQLYGYTF
NA | TRBJ2-1 | TRBV4-1 | NA | TGCGCCAGCAGCCAAGAAGTGAGCTCCTACAATGAAGAGTTCTTC | CASSQEVSSYNEEFF
NA | TRBJ2-3 | TRBV14 | many | TGTGCCAGCAGCCAAACAGTTGGGAATACGCAGTATTTT | CASSQTVGNTQYF
NA | TRBJ1-2 | TRBV5-4 | NA | TGTGCCAGCGGCTTGTCCAGGTACTATGGCTACACCTTC | CASGLSRYYGYTF
TRBD1 | TRBJ1-1 | TRBV7-9 | NA | TGTGCCAGCAGCTCTAGCCAGGGGGCTTATACTGAAGCTTTCTTT | CASSSSQGAYTEAFF
TRBD2 | TRBJ2-5 | TRBV4-1 | once | TGCGCCAGCAGCCAAGATGGGAGGCTAGCGGGAGGTGCGAAGACCCAGTACTTC | CASSQDGRLAGGAKTQYF
TRBD1 | TRBJ2-3 | TRBV4-1 | NA | TGCGCCAGGAGCCCGTTCAGGGGGCGGGCAGATACGGAGTATTTT | CARSPFRGRADTEYF
NA | TRBJ2-7 | TRBV6-2/TRBV6-3 | few | TGTGCCAGCGGATGGAGGAGTGGCACCTACGAGCAGTACTTC | CASGWRSGTYEQYF
TRBD1 | TRBJ2-2 | TRBV30 | NA | TGTGCCGGGAGGCGACAGGGGACCTCCGGGGAGCTGTTTTTT | CAGRRQGTSGELFF
NA | TRBJ2-3 | TRBV4-1 | NA | TGCGCCAGCAGTCCCTCCCTCGGGGGGCCTGGCTCAACAGATACGCAGTATTTT | CASSPSLGGPGSTDTQYF
NA | TRBJ1-5 | TRBV11-2 | NA | TGTGCTAGCAACTTTTCTGGGGACAATCAGCCCCAGCATTTT | CASNFSGDNQPQHF
NA | TRBJ2-3 | TRBV29-1 | NA | TGCAGCGTTACGACTAACGGGGGACACACAGATACGCAGTATTTT | CSVTTNGGHTDTQYF
TRBD2 | TRBJ2-7 | TRBV29-1 | NA | TGCAGCGTTGAAGATTCGGGCGGGAGGTCCTACAAGCAGTACTTC | CSVEDSGGRSYKQYF
TRBD1 | TRBJ1-2 | TRBV4-1 | many | TGCGCCAGCAGCCCCGCCGGGACAGGGGCCTATGGCTACACCTTC | CASSPAGTGAYGYTF
NA | TRBJ2-7 | TRBV5-1 | NA | TGCGCCAGCAGCTTCACGGCCCAATACGAGCAGTACTTC | CASSFTAQYEQYF
NA | TRBJ1-1 | TRBV6-1 | many | TGTGCCAGCAGTGATCAGACCGCGGGGGAGGCTTTCTTT | CASSDQTAGEAFF
NA | TRBJ2-2 | TRBV6-1 | NA | TGTGTCAGCAGTGGCATCGGGGCCTACGACCCTCGGCTGTTTTTT | CVSSGIGAYDPRLFF
TRBD1 | TRBJ2-7 | TRBV5-4 | NA | TGTGCTAGCAGCTGGGGGACAGGCCCCTCCTATGAGCAGTACTTC | CASSWGTGPSYEQYF
NA | TRBJ2-1 | TRBV11-2 | NA | TGTGTCAGCAGCTTAGATGGACGTAACAGGGTTAGCTCCTACAATGAGCAGTTCTTC | CVSSLDGRNRVSSYNEQFF
TRBD2 | TRBJ2-1 | TRBV6-5 | NA | TGTGCCAGGATGTTCCTAGCGGGGTACAATGAGCAGTTCTTC | CARMFLAGYNEQFF
TRBD1 | TRBJ1-3 | TRBV13 | NA | TGTGCCAGCAGCTGGGACAGGGGTAGTGGAAACACCATATATTTT | CASSWDRGSGNTIYF
TRBD2 | TRBJ2-2 | TRBV20-1 | many | TGCAGTGCTAAGACGGGGGGGGCGGGCACCGGGGAGCTGTTTTTT | CSAKTGGAGTGELFF
NA | TRBJ1-4 | TRBV6-5 | NA | TGTGCCAGGAGTCGCCCGCCGGGAAGGGATGAAAATCTGTTTTTT | CARSRPPGRDENLFF
NA | TRBJ2-7 | TRBV12-3/TRBV12-4 | NA | TGTGCCGGTAGCCACCTAACTTACGAACAGTACTTC | CAGSHLTYEQYF
TRBD1 | TRBJ1-2 | TRBV29-1 | NA | TGCAGGGCAAAGACAGGGGTCGGAGGTTACACCTTC | CRAKTGVGGYTF
TRBD2 | TRBJ2-7 | TRBV20-1 | NA | TGCAGTGCTAGAGATACCGGGGGGATTAGCGGGAGCGAGCAGTACTTC | CSARDTGGISGSEQYF
NA | TRBJ2-1 | TRBV11-2 | NA | TGTGCCAGCAGTGATCTAGCGACAGCATACAATGAGCAGCTCTTC | CASSDLATAYNEQLF
TRBD2 | TRBJ2-3 | TRBV6-5 | NA | TGTGCCAGCAGTCAGAGAGGACTAGCGGGCTGCACAGATACGCCGTATTTT | CASSQRGLAGCTDTPYF
TRBD2 | TRBJ2-7 | TRBV11-3 | NA | TGTGCCAGCAGCCCAGATCGCCTTTCTAGCGGGGGGCCCAGCGAGCAGTACTTC | CASSPDRLSSGGPSEQYF
NA | TRBJ1-1 | TRBV5-1 | NA | TGCGCCAGCAGCTTGGGCGGTGGGGGCACTGAAGCTTTCTTT | CASSLGGGGTEAFF
TRBD1 | TRBJ2-3 | TRBV10-3 | NA | TGTGCCACTGGACAGGGCACAGATACGCAGTATTTT | CATGQGTDTQYF
TRBD1 | TRBJ2-2 | TRBV7-9 | few | TGTGCCAGCAGCAACCCAGGGGGCACCGGGGAGCTGTTTTTT | CASSNPGGTGELFF